The T cell receptor (beta chain) described here comes from a study of cytomegalovirus exposure and HLA in healthy donors. The CDR3 sequence is 13 residues long. Germline V gene lookup returns CDR1 MDHEN and CDR2 SYDVKM. Study results and limitations: An analysis done earlier found most TCR beta V segments productive about 87% or about 30% of the time. It was reported that the classifier diagnosed cytomegalovirus status with high specificity and sensitivity in both the original and validation cohorts.

PCR involved 60 Vbeta and 13 Jbeta primers. Sequenced by immunoSEQ multiplex PCR; TCRdb stores in-frame clones only, minus some. The repertoire holds over 120,000 clones, approximately 80% seen once, with about 4.4% in the top ten. As regards this clone: The antigen remains undetermined. The junction and the germline gene differ at one end; a read error may be behind it.

Nominal health characterized the donors when sampled, though unrecorded immune exposures were likely. V gene TRBV28 combines with J gene TRBJ1-1; D is unclear. Sequencing used PBMCs. The sequence was collected from a man aged 40-49 years in good health and CMV-seronegative. CDR3: CAGSLRIITEAFF. CDR3 bases: TGTGCCGGCAGTTTGCGAATCATAACTGAAGCTTTCTTT.